The 16 T cell receptor beta chains presented below share a single source sample, sequenced in a study of beta chain features in type 1 diabetes. The study's findings and limits: Significant though moderate, a shortening of TCRB CDR3s appeared in all four CD4+ subsets of Type 1 diabetes patients.

Expressed TCRB transcripts were sequenced because the entire RNA isolate underwent reverse transcription. The repertoire was sequenced with immunoSEQ multiplex PCR; TCRdb's copy has only in-frame clones and lacks some. The sample gives more than 100,000 clones, about 16% of which show up once; 2% to 3% is in the top ten. Their antigen targets remain unknown. Sample: central memory CD4+ T cells from blood. These receptor sequences come from a man aged 30-40 years with type 1 diabetes.

This clone was seen a few times. The rearrangement links TRBV4-2 to TRBJ1-1; D unclear. The CDR3 consists of 15 residues. In germline, CDR1 is LGHNA, CDR2 YNFKEQ. Trimming cost V 1 base and J 1 base, with 10 bases left between them. CDR3 protein: CASSQGISKNTEAFF. The CDR3 coding sequence is TGTGCCAGCAGCCAAGGAATCTCTAAGAACACTGAAGCTTTCTTT.

This clone was observed a few times. The rearrangement links TRBV27 to TRBJ2-5; TRBD1 matches 7 bases. The CDR3 covers 15 residues. Germline-derived CDR1 and CDR2 are MNHEY and SMNVEV (reference sequence). V gave up 5 bases and J gave up 7 bases; unmatched junction bases: 13. The CDR3 is CASSSLGQDLVTQYF. The CDR3 DNA reads as TGTGCCAGCAGTAGCCTCGGACAGGATCTGGTGACCCAGTACTTC.

For this clone: The sample holds other DNA sequences that translate to the same CDR3. CDR3: CSVVGSTDTQYF. DNA of the CDR3: TGCAGCGTTGTAGGAAGCACAGATACGCAGTATTTT. The V call is TRBV29-1, the J call TRBJ2-3; D ambiguous. The germline V gene has CDR1 SQVTM and CDR2 ANQGSEA. The ends were cut back, 4 bases at V and 0 bases at J, with 5 bases in the middle. This CDR3 is 12 amino acids long.

Comments on this clone: The same CDR3 arises from other DNA sequences in this sample as well. The chain links TRBV9 to TRBJ2-3; 14 bases fit TRBD2. With 2 bases clipped from V and 2 bases from J, the junction kept 4 bases outside the gene matches. The germline V gene encodes CDR1 SGDLS and CDR2 YYNGEE. This CDR3 has 17 amino acids. The CDR3 loop reads CASSVGTSGGITDTQYF. CDR3 in DNA: TGTGCCAGCAGCGTGGGGACTAGCGGGGGAATCACAGATACGCAGTATTTT.

This clone appeared a few times. The chain combines TRBV19 with TRBJ2-1; 10 bases line up with TRBD2. V lost 7 bases, J lost 3 bases, and 6 bases stayed unmatched. CDR1 is LNHDA and CDR2 is SQIVND in the germline V gene (reference sequence). This CDR3 is 15 amino acids long. The CDR3 bases are TGTGCCAGTACCCGGTTAGCGGGGGGCTACAATGAGCAGTTCTTC. Translation gives CASTRLAGGYNEQFF.

This chain links TRBV7-9 with TRBJ2-6; weak D call: TRBD2 (5 bases). Deletions cut 5 bases from V and 3 bases from J, with 5 bases between. CDR1 and CDR2 from the germline V gene are SEHNR and FQNEAQ (reference sequence). The CDR3 runs 13 residues. DNA for the CDR3: TGTGCCAGCAGCGGGAGTGGGGCCAACGTCCTGACTTTC. It specifies CASSGSGANVLTF.

To note about this clone: A single base is all that separates this from a far larger clone, so a read error is likely. Distinct nucleotide sequences in the sample also encode this CDR3. The rearrangement links TRBV7-9 to TRBJ2-1; tentatively, D is TRBD1 or TRBD2 (5 bases each). V dropped 2 bases and J dropped 15 bases, with 17 bases sitting between them. The CDR3 covers 13 residues. Per the germline V gene, CDR1 is SEHNR and CDR2 is FQNEAQ (reference sequence). CDR3 DNA: TGTGCCAGCAGCTTAATTGGGGACCGGTCCCGGTTCTTC. This codes for CASSLIGDRSRFF.

Notes on this clone: One end of the junction varies from germline; a read error may be responsible. This chain links TRBV7-7 with TRBJ1-3; D ambiguous. The length of the CDR3 is 13 residues. Germline V gene lookup returns CDR1 SSHAT and CDR2 FNYEAQ (reference sequence). CDR3 DNA: TGTGCTAGCAGCCCCCAAGGGGGAAACACCATATATTTT. Translating gives CASSPQGGNTIYF.

The chain carries TRBV2 and TRBJ1-2; no clear D. Germline assignment: CDR1 SNHLY and CDR2 FYNNEI. V shed 5 bases and J shed 8 bases, with 9 bases lying between them. This CDR3 has 11 amino acids. The CDR3 nucleotides are TGTGCCAGCAGTCCTACGGGGGGCTACACCTTC. It yields the protein CASSPTGGYTF. The full variable domain, completed using reference TRBV2 and TRBJ1-2, is EPEVTQTPSHQVTQMGQEVILRCVPISNHLYFYWYRQILGQKVEFLVSFYNNEISEKSEIFDDQFSVERPDGSNFTLKIRSTKLEDSAMYFCASSPTGGYTFGSGTRLTVV.

The table lists this clone with many counts. The chain recombines TRBV18 with TRBJ2-1; D ambiguous. The CDR3 has 11 amino acids. Germline CDR1 reads KGHSH; CDR2 reads LQKENI. Trimming cost V 3 bases and J 7 bases, with 4 bases left between them. DNA for the CDR3: TGTGCCAGCTCACCGTTTAATGAGCAGTTCTTC. Amino acid sequence: CASSPFNEQFF. Full variable domain (rest looked up from reference TRBV18 and TRBJ2-1): NAGVMQNPRHLVRRRGQEARLRCSPMKGHSHVYWYRQLPEEGLKFMVYLQKENIIDESGMPKERFSAEFPKEGPSILRIQQVVRGDSAAYFCASSPFNEQFFGPGTRLTVL.

In this sample, this clone turned up a few times. This chain connects TRBV5-1 to TRBJ2-1, with 16 positions matching TRBD2. The J segment lost 9 bases and the V segment lost 4 bases, leaving 7 bases of the junction unmatched. CDR3 length: 16 amino acids. Germline-derived CDR1 and CDR2 are SGHRS and YFSETQ. CDR3 protein: CASSPPGLAGGIEQFF. As DNA, the CDR3 is TGCGCCAGCAGCCCACCGGGACTAGCGGGGGGGATTGAGCAGTTCTTC.

The genes are TRBV5-4 and TRBJ1-2, with unresolved D. Looked up from germline, CDR1 is SGHNT and CDR2 is YYREEE (reference sequence). V lost 7 bases and J lost 7, with 14 bases in between. The CDR3 is made up of 12 amino acids. CDR3 in amino acids: CASRTVGAGYTF. In nucleotides, the CDR3 is TGTGCCAGCCGCACCGTAGGTGCTGGCTACACCTTC.

V is TRBV6-5 and J is TRBJ1-5; the match to TRBD1 covers 8 bases. After removal of 6 bases from V and 9 bases from J, the junction contained 7 bases not matched to a gene. The CDR3 totals 13 residues. Germline V gene data show CDR1 as MNHEY and CDR2 as SVGAGI. This CDR3 reads CASSRTGGRPQHF. CDR3 DNA: TGTGCCAGCAGCCGTACAGGGGGTCGGCCCCAGCATTTT.

The V and J genes are TRBV29-1 and TRBJ1-1; D ambiguous. The V end was cut by 1 base, the J end by 2 bases, with 8 bases between. This CDR3 contains 13 residues. CDR1 SQVTM and CDR2 ANQGSEA come from the germline V gene. CDR3 protein: CSVEGHKNTEAFF. DNA for the CDR3: TGCAGCGTTGAAGGTCACAAAAACACTGAAGCTTTCTTT.

There are many counts of this clone. This chain's CDR3 is CASSPMTSGGTGYPDTQYF. The CDR3, as DNA: TGTGCCAGCAGCCCTATGACTAGCGGGGGGACCGGGTATCCAGATACGCAGTATTTT. This rearrangement joins TRBV5-4 to TRBJ2-3, with 13 nucleotides matching TRBD2. Germline CDR1 reads SGHNT; CDR2 reads YYREEE (reference sequence). With 4 bases clipped from V and 4 bases from J, the junction kept 15 bases outside the gene matches. The length of the CDR3 is 19 residues.

This clone was seen a few times. This chain joins TRBV4-2 and TRBJ2-2; 7 bases align to TRBD2. After removal of 6 bases from V and 2 bases from J, the junction contained 15 bases not matched to a gene. Germline V gene data show CDR1 as LGHNA and CDR2 as YNFKEQ. There are 18 residues in the CDR3. CDR3 coding DNA: TGTGCCAGCAGTCGACAATACAGGCTAGCGGACAACACCGGGGAGCTGTTTTTT. Its translation: CASSRQYRLADNTGELFF.